This T cell receptor (beta chain) appears in the sequencing data of a study of regulatory T cells in long-lasting Graves disease (dated by TCRdb to about 2021). For the study in its entirety: Patients with newly diagnosed Graves' disease had been on antithyroid drugs for under 3 months. The study took place in China and was registered as a clinical trial. Patients with persistent Graves' disease were compared with patients with newly diagnosed Graves' disease using TCR sequencing and RNA sequencing of peripheral blood. A total of 35 or so samples were covered by TCR sequencing, comprising roughly 13 persistent and approximately 20 newly diagnosed Graves' disease patients. Overall study outcomes, separate from this receptor: Patients with persistent disease shared more public clonotypes (approximately 2,500) than newly diagnosed patients did (about 970). The authors noted that the small sample size was a limitation that may lower accuracy. The study examined only peripheral blood because the primary lesion, thyroid tissue, could not be accessed. TRBV28, TRBJ1-2 and TRBJ2-5 were preferentially used in persistent disease, while TRBV20-1 and TRBJ2-1 were favored in newly diagnosed disease. Persistent Graves' disease patients showed lower TCR Shannon entropy and fewer highly expanded clones than newly diagnosed patients, suggesting clonal expansion. Sequencing and analysis were limited to the TCR beta chain.

From its cysteine to its phenylalanine, the CDR3 spans 16 amino acids. Here the CDR3 DNA is all that survives: 48 bases in frame from base 1. The V end loses 0 bases and the J end loses 7 bases, and a stretch of 16 bases separates them. Via the germline V gene, CDR1 is SGHNT and CDR2 YENEEA. Libraries were prepared through multiplex PCR. Instrument on record: Illumina HiSeq 4000. CDR3 regions were amplified by Arm-PCR with iRepertoire HTBI primers to construct TCR beta libraries. PCR products were gel purified before sequencing. Per the source publication's procedure: A total of roughly 65 TRBV and some 15 TRBJ segments were identified across samples and were used for gene usage analysis of CDR3 amino acid clonotypes. COPE and FqMerger were used to merge the filtered high-quality paired reads into contigs. BLAST was used to align contigs to IMGT TRBV, TRBD and TRBJ reference genes, with CDR3 defined following IMGT. Any clonotype with a frequency above 0.1% was counted as a highly expanded clone. Shannon entropy was used to measure repertoire diversity, and the Gini coefficient was used to measure V-J evenness. Clonotypes shared by more than one individual were considered public. TCRdb reprocessed the public reads (quality trimming at Q25 with fastp, clone calling with MiXCR) and kept in-frame beta chains. Rows merge per CDR3 protein into single entries with the most common DNA and genes. V and J calls and clone size were set by TCRdb, not the authors. Present in this sample are about 440,000 distinct CDR3 sequences, over 15% of which were seen just once. About 25% of the sample rests with the top ten.

Concerning this clonotype itself: Which antigen it targets is not known. No much larger clonotype is one base removed from it; base qualities were not supplied.

Sample time point, as interpreted from the label and publication: newly diagnosed GD, antithyroid drugs for less than 3 months. RNA was extracted from PBMCs in TRIzol for both TCR sequencing and RNA sequencing. The diagnosis of Graves' disease followed American Thyroid Association guidelines. Patients were recruited from an endocrinology department in Xi'an, China. From each patient, about 9.7 milliliters of peripheral blood was collected into an EDTA anticoagulant tube. Ficoll Paque Plus density gradient separation was used to isolate PBMCs, and no further T cell sorting was performed. An Agilent 2100 Bioanalyzer and agarose gel were used to check RNA quality, and a NanoDrop 2000 was used to measure RNA concentration. The sample was also reused in another study, on T cells in Graves' hyperthyroidism and ophthalmopathy. According to the second study: Stable Graves' hyperthyroidism was defined as no progression to ophthalmopathy during 18 months of follow-up. The hyperthyroidism patients were between 18 and 65 years old and newly diagnosed, with a disease duration of less than 2 months. Any patient with an uncontrolled infection, another autoimmune disease, pregnancy or lactation was excluded. Diagnoses relied on clinical symptoms, serum thyroxine and TRAb, thyroid ultrasound and orbital computed tomography. The first round of RT-PCR for the TCR CDR3 was performed with the HTBI primer set and the Qiagen OneStep RT-PCR kit. Most expanded thyroid clonotypes (frequency above 0.001) were also found in blood, which suggests that blood repertoires may mirror thyroid immune responses. A model built on a 13 V-J signature distinguished ophthalmopathy from stable hyperthyroidism, reaching around 87% sensitivity and under 84% specificity in cross-validation and 80%/75% in testing. In validation, the model predicted progression to ophthalmopathy with over 65% sensitivity and about 73% specificity, a median of around six months before onset. TCR V-J signatures able to tell the groups apart were searched for in a discovery cohort of around 95 patients, of whom 43 had Graves' ophthalmopathy and 55 to 60 had stable Graves' hyperthyroidism. Whether ophthalmopathy could be predicted prospectively was tested in an independent validation cohort made up of under 20 hyperthyroidism patients plus 17 patients who later progressed to ophthalmopathy. The roughly 100 discovery patients were divided at random into training and test sets in a 7:3 ratio. In roughly six Graves' hyperthyroidism patients, the study also compared T-cell repertoires from thyroid tissue with T-cell repertoires from blood. After sampling, hyperthyroidism patients received methimazole starting at 30 mg daily, and ophthalmopathy patients received high-dose intravenous methylprednisolone. Libraries were constructed in a second round of multiplex PCR, after which size selection and purification were performed. Sequencing of the libraries was done on an Illumina HiSeq2000 using paired-end 100 bp reads. SOAPnuke was used to process the raw data, throwing out any read that contained adapters or uncalled bases, had a mean Phred below 15, or lacked an exact constant-primer or identifier match. COPE v1.2.5 was used to merge high-quality paired reads, and clonotypes were defined as unique nucleotide sequences. MiTCR v1.1 was used to align clonotypes to the IMGT TRBV, TRBD and TRBJ reference segments. Analysis was restricted to V-J combinations with a frequency above 0.0001, which covered just over 98% of repertoires. A TCS score was defined as the ratio of F50 (clonal expansion) to E x V (chaos), with BLOSUM62-based TCRdist applied between CDR3 peptides within each V-J. Welch's t-statistics and random forest reduced approximately 520 V-J features to 13, which were used in a naive Bayes classifier (R e1071). Sample size was not statistically predetermined, and blinding of investigators to group allocation was not performed. According to the paper, TCR Vbeta CDR3 sequencing was carried out on 120 to 150 peripheral blood samples, which came from under 50 ophthalmopathy, fewer than 80 hyperthyroidism and roughly 17 progressor patients.

Rearrangement joined TRBV11-3 to TRBJ2-1; no confident D gene assignment can be made. The sequence came from a woman between 18 and 30 years old with Graves disease. Donor details come from another sample of the same person, matched by shared clones. Material: peripheral blood mononuclear cells (PBMCs), obtained at new diagnosis, from a patient treated with antithyroid drugs. DNA sequence: TGTGCCAGCAGCTTAGAAGGGTCCCCAAAGTCGAATGAGCAGTTCTTC. This codes for CASSLEGSPKSNEQFF.